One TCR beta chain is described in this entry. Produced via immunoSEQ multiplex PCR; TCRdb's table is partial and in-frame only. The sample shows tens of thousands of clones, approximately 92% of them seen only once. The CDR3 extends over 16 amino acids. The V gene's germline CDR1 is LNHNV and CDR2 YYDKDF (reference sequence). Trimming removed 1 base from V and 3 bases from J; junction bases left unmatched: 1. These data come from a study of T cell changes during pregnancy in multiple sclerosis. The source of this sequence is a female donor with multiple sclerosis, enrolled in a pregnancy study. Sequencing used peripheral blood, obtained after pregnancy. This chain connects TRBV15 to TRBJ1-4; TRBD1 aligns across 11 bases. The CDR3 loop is CATSRGDRGSNEKLFF. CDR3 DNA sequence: TGTGCCACCAGCAGAGGGGACAGGGGGTCTAATGAAAAACTGTTTTTT.